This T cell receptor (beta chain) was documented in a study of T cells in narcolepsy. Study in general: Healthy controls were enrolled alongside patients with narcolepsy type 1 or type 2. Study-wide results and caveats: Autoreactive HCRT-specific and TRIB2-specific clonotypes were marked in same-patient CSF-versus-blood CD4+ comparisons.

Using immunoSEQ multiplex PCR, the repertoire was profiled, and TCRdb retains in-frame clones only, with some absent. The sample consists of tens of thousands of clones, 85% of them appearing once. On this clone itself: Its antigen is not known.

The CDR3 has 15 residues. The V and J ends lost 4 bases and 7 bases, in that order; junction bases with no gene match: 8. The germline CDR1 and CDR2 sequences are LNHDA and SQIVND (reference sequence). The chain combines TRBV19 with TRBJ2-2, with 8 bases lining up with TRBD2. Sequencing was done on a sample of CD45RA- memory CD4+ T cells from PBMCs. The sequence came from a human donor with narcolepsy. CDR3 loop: CASSSSGTRGGELFF. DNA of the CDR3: TGTGCCAGTAGTAGTAGCGGGACTAGAGGCGGGGAGCTGTTTTTT.